What follows are 17 T cell receptor beta chains derived from one specimen sequenced in a study of T cells in Graves' hyperthyroidism and ophthalmopathy. Amplification yielded TCR beta CDR3 regions, with RNA transcripts as the source. The HTBI primer set served for first-round RT-PCR of the TCR CDR3. TCRdb fed the multiplex PCR reads into MiXCR, producing one record per CDR3 protein. The data hold fewer than 450,000 distinct CDR3 sequences, with roughly 15% observed a single time. Sequenced: blood. The source is a woman in her fifties or sixties with Graves' ophthalmopathy.

This clonotype occurred many times. The chain couples TRBV28 to TRBJ2-7; 7 nucleotides agree with TRBD2. V dropped 6 bases and J dropped 3; count of bases not matched to a gene: 11. CDR3 length: 15 amino acids. Looked up from germline, CDR1 is MDHEN and CDR2 is SYDVKM. The CDR3 DNA follows: TGTGCCAGCAGGGGGGGGACTACTCTCCGCTACGAGCAGTACTTC. It translates to CASRGGTTLRYEQYF.

This clonotype was detected many times. The genes are TRBV2 and TRBJ2-2, with 14 positions matching TRBD2. CDR1 SNHLY and CDR2 FYNNEI come from the germline V gene. This CDR3 comprises 16 residues. V lost 4 bases to trimming and J lost 5 bases; unmatched junction nucleotides: 3. The CDR3 region is CASSATSGRGTGELFF. DNA of the CDR3: TGTGCCAGCAGTGCGACTAGCGGGAGGGGAACCGGGGAGCTGTTTTTT.

A few counts support this clonotype. The rearrangement links TRBV20-1 to TRBJ2-1; D possibly corresponds to TRBD2 (6 bases). Trimming cost V 7 bases and J 5 bases, with 12 bases left between them. Germline V gene data show CDR1 as DFQATT and CDR2 as SNEGSKA (reference sequence). This CDR3 is built from 12 residues. The CDR3 DNA sequence: TGCAGTGTTAGGGGACTTAACAATGAGCAGTTCTTC. This encodes CSVRGLNNEQFF.

This clonotype has just a few counts. J is TRBJ1-4 and V is TRBV5-4; D is possibly TRBD1 (5 bases). Germline values: CDR1 SGHNT, CDR2 YYREEE (reference sequence). This CDR3 has 12 amino acids. The ends were cut back, 1 base at V and 8 bases at J, with 6 bases in the middle. CDR3 nucleotide sequence: TGTGCCAGCAGCTTGCGGGGGGAAAAACTGTTTTTT. Translation: CASSLRGEKLFF. Full variable domain (remainder filled in from reference TRBV5-4 and TRBJ1-4): ETGVTQSPTHLIKTRGQQVTLRCSSQSGHNTVSWYQQALGQGPQFIFQYYREEENGRGNFPPRFSGLQFPNYSSELNVNALELDDSALYLCASSLRGEKLFFGSGTQLSVL.

This clonotype was recorded a few times. The rearrangement uses TRBV30 and TRBJ2-5; TRBD2 agrees at 7 bases. Germline V gene data show CDR1 as GTSNPN and CDR2 as SVGIG (reference sequence). The CDR3 is made up of 14 amino acids. Losses at the gene ends were 6 bases for V and 3 bases for J; bases not matched to a gene: 10. The CDR3 loop reads CACNSGTGKETQYF. In DNA, the CDR3 is TGTGCCTGTAACAGCGGGACGGGAAAAGAGACCCAGTACTTC.

This clonotype was seen repeatedly, ten times or more. The CDR3 DNA follows: TGTGCCAGCAGCAGAGACATGTCAAACTATGGCTACACCTTC. The encoded protein is CASSRDMSNYGYTF. This chain joins TRBV2 and TRBJ1-2; unclear D gene. Trimming took off 6 bases at V and 2 bases at J, with 13 bases between the two ends. Looked up from germline, CDR1 is SNHLY and CDR2 is FYNNEI. This CDR3 contains 14 residues. Combining the CDR3 with reference TRBV2 and TRBJ1-2 gives the whole variable domain EPEVTQTPSHQVTQMGQEVILRCVPISNHLYFYWYRQILGQKVEFLVSFYNNEISEKSEIFDDQFSVERPDGSNFTLKIRSTKLEDSAMYFCASSRDMSNYGYTFGSGTRLTVV.

The chain has TRBV12-3 or TRBV12-4 and TRBJ2-6, with D perhaps matching TRBD1 or TRBD2 (6 bases each). This CDR3 is built from 16 residues. The V end lost 8 bases, the J end lost 4 bases, and 18 bases lay between the germline ends. CDR3: CASGPEGGLGANVLTF. The CDR3 DNA is TGTGCCAGCGGTCCCGAAGGGGGGCTCGGGGCCAACGTCCTGACTTTC.

This clonotype has ten or more counts. The rearrangement joins TRBV20-1 to TRBJ2-3; TRBD2 aligns across 13 bases. Losses at the gene ends were 3 bases for V and 3 bases for J; bases not matched to a gene: 0. This CDR3 is 14 amino acids long. Germline-derived CDR1 and CDR2 are DFQATT and SNEGSKA (reference sequence). The CDR3 loop reads CSARGLAGTDTQYF. The CDR3 DNA reads TGCAGTGCTAGGGGACTAGCGGGGACAGATACGCAGTATTTT.

This clonotype occurred a few times. V and J are TRBV12-3 or TRBV12-4 and TRBJ1-1, with 7 bases lining up with TRBD1. This CDR3 contains 14 residues. With V trimmed by 5 bases and J by 3 bases, 6 bases remained unmatched. CDR3 sequence: CASSVRGRHTEAFF. CDR3 in DNA: TGTGCCAGCAGTGTAAGGGGGCGGCACACTGAAGCTTTCTTT.

The table lists this clonotype with many counts. The CDR3 bases are TGTGCCAGCAGCTTAGGGGGACTAGCGGGAGTCTACAATGAGCAGTTCTTC. This codes for CASSLGGLAGVYNEQFF. The gene calls are TRBV7-8 and TRBJ2-1, with TRBD2 matching 14 bases. The CDR3 covers 17 residues. Germline V CDR1 and CDR2: SGHVS, FQNEAQ. V gave up 1 base and J gave up 3 bases; unmatched junction bases: 2.

The chain carries TRBV7-9 and TRBJ1-1; D may be TRBD1 (6 bases). Germline assignment: CDR1 SEHNR and CDR2 FQNEAQ (reference sequence). V was cut by 9 bases and J by 4 bases, with 18 bases left in between. The length of the CDR3 is 14 residues. Written as DNA, the CDR3 is TGTGCCAGTTGGACCCGTTACAGGGCCACTGAAGCTTTCTTT. It is translated as CASWTRYRATEAFF.

As to this clonotype: A much larger clone differs by one base, so this may be a read error. The J gene is TRBJ2-3, the V gene TRBV7-9, with D perhaps matching TRBD2 (5 bases). Germline V gene data show CDR1 as SEHNR and CDR2 as FQNEAQ (reference sequence). The CDR3 has 14 amino acids. The CDR3 DNA reads as TGTGTCAGCAGCTTACTCGGGGTTGGAGATACGCAGTATTTT. Protein: CVSSLLGVGDTQYF.

The gene calls are TRBV28 and TRBJ1-1; D not certain. The CDR3 sequence is 12 residues long. V was trimmed by 7 bases and J by 5 bases, leaving 11 bases between them. Per the germline V gene, CDR1 is MDHEN and CDR2 is SYDVKM. CDR3 coding DNA: TGTGCCAGCAAGAGCGGGAGTACTGAAGCTTTCTTT. Amino acid sequence: CASKSGSTEAFF.

This clonotype has a handful of counts. This chain joins TRBV5-4 and TRBJ2-5; tentative D call: TRBD2 (5 bases). This CDR3 is built from 13 residues. Trimming took off 4 bases at V and 7 bases at J, with 14 bases between the two ends. Germline loops: CDR1 SGHNT, CDR2 YYREEE (reference sequence). As DNA, the CDR3 is TGTGCCAGCAGCCCCCGGGGTTCGGGGACCCAGTACTTC. This sequence encodes CASSPRGSGTQYF.

The rearrangement links TRBV27 to TRBJ2-7; 9 bases align to TRBD1. V lost 10 bases, J lost 4 bases, and 14 bases stayed unmatched. The germline V gene has CDR1 MNHEY and CDR2 SMNVEV (reference sequence). CDR3 size: 15 residues. This chain's CDR3 is CATTRGTGGRYEQYF. CDR3 DNA: TGTGCCACCACCCGAGGAACAGGGGGCCGGTACGAGCAGTACTTC.

Only a few counts were recorded for this clonotype. This chain joins TRBV10-3 and TRBJ2-5; a possible D gene is TRBD1 (6 bases). V was trimmed by 6 bases and J by 5 bases, leaving 16 bases between them. The CDR3 has 14 residues. Germline lookup yields CDR1 ENHRY and CDR2 SYGVKD. CDR3 DNA: TGTGCCATCAGCCAGGCAGGGACATCGGAGACCCAGTACTTC. Encoded protein: CAISQAGTSETQYF.

This clonotype occurred many times. The V call is TRBV28, the J call TRBJ2-7; D is perhaps TRBD2 (6 bases). The CDR3 extends over 17 amino acids. Germline CDR1 reads MDHEN; CDR2 reads SYDVKM. V was trimmed by 3 bases and J by 2 bases, leaving 20 bases between them. CDR3 nucleotides: TGTGCCAGCAGTTTCTTTAGGGGCGGGACTCTTCCCTACGAGCAGTACTTC. This gives the protein CASSFFRGGTLPYEQYF.